This T cell receptor (beta chain) stems from a study of T cells in Graves' hyperthyroidism and ophthalmopathy. Concerning this clonotype: Its antigen remains unknown.

J gave up 7 bases and V 8 bases, and 7 bases lay outside the gene matches. The CDR3 is made up of 13 amino acids. Germline CDR1 and CDR2: MDHEN and SYDVKM. RNA transcripts were the template for amplifying TCR beta CDR3 regions. First-round RT-PCR with HTBI primers amplified the TCR CDR3 region. Using its own MiXCR run on the multiplex PCR reads, TCRdb lists one record per CDR3 protein. Of some 770,000 distinct CDR3 sequences listed, 16% were seen once; the top ten hold 8.4%. Newly diagnosed hyperthyroidism, duration under 2 months, in patients aged 18 to 65. Diagnostic assessment was based on clinical symptoms, serum thyroxine and TRAb, thyroid ultrasound and orbital computed tomography. General observations from the study: Ophthalmopathy was told apart from stable hyperthyroidism by a 13 V-J model. Blood also contained most expanded thyroid clonotypes above 0.001.

The material sequenced was blood. The sequence was obtained from a young man with Graves' hyperthyroidism. V and J are TRBV28 and TRBJ1-4; TRBD1 agrees at 7 bases. CDR3 nucleotide sequence: TGTGCCAGCCGACAGGGACGGAGTGAAAAACTGTTTTTT. Translated, it gives CASRQGRSEKLFF.